A selection of T cell receptor beta chains follows, all from one sample in a study of cytomegalovirus exposure and HLA in healthy donors. Sequenced by immunoSEQ multiplex PCR; TCRdb stores in-frame clones only, minus some. The table lists about 150,000 clones, over 70% of them singletons. The specimen was PBMCs. The receptors come from a middle-aged woman in good health and CMV-seropositive. Each CDR3 is given with its conserved first and last residue. D genes are given only for firm matches. Size values are once, few and many counts, or a class for expanded clones, and some rows have none.

DNA: TGCGCCAGCAGCGGGCTTGGACTAGCGGCGAACACCGGGGAGCTGTTTTTT; CDR3: CASSGLGLAANTGELFF; size: -; V: TRBV4-3; D: TRBD2; J: TRBJ2-2
DNA: TGTGCCAGCAGCCCGACTCGACAGAGCTCCTACAATGAGCAGTTCTTC; CDR3: CASSPTRQSSYNEQFF; size: -; V: TRBV11-3; D: -; J: TRBJ2-1
DNA: TGTGCCAGCTCACCTCTTGTGGTAACGGGAAATGAAGCTTTCTTT; CDR3: CASSPLVVTGNEAFF; size: -; V: TRBV18; D: -; J: TRBJ1-1
DNA: TGTGCCTGGCTTCTCAGGGATGGCTACACCTTC; CDR3: CAWLLRDGYTF; size: -; V: TRBV30; D: -; J: TRBJ1-2
DNA: TGCAGCGTTGCTTTTGTTAACACTGAAGCTTTCTTT; CDR3: CSVAFVNTEAFF; size: -; V: TRBV29-1; D: -; J: TRBJ1-1
DNA: TGCGCCAGCAGCTTGGGACAGGGGAACTATGGCTACACCTTC; CDR3: CASSLGQGNYGYTF; size: -; V: TRBV5-1; D: TRBD1; J: TRBJ1-2
DNA: TGCGCCAGCAGCCAAGGTCAGGGTCTGAACACTGAAGCTTTCTTT; CDR3: CASSQGQGLNTEAFF; size: -; V: TRBV5-1; D: -; J: TRBJ1-1
DNA: TGTGCCAGCAGTATCACCGGGACAGGTCTAAAACTGTTTTTT; CDR3: CASSITGTGLKLFF; size: few; V: TRBV6-6; D: TRBD1; J: TRBJ1-4
DNA: TGCGCCAGCAGCCAAGACCCTAGCGGGGCGCTTCTTGCCTACGAGCAGTACTTC; CDR3: CASSQDPSGALLAYEQYF; size: -; V: TRBV4-1; D: TRBD2; J: TRBJ2-7
DNA: TGTGCCAGCAGCCTGGACCTAGCGGGCGCAGATACGCAGTATTTT; CDR3: CASSLDLAGADTQYF; size: -; V: TRBV7-2; D: TRBD2; J: TRBJ2-3
DNA: TGTGCCACCAGCAGAACCAGGGGAGACACTGAAGCTTTCTTT; CDR3: CATSRTRGDTEAFF; size: -; V: TRBV15; D: -; J: TRBJ1-1
DNA: TGTGCCAGCAGCATAACAGGGGGCTCGCTTGAAAAACTGTTTTTT; CDR3: CASSITGGSLEKLFF; size: -; V: TRBV7-9; D: TRBD1; J: TRBJ1-4
DNA: TGTGCCAGCAGCTTCGGGACAGGGGGTTTGGAAGCTTTCTTT; CDR3: CASSFGTGGLEAFF; size: -; V: TRBV5-4; D: TRBD1; J: TRBJ1-1
DNA: TGTGCCAGGGGTGGAGGACAGGGGAGGGTCAATGAGCAGTTCTTC; CDR3: CARGGGQGRVNEQFF; size: -; V: TRBV27; D: TRBD1; J: TRBJ2-1
DNA: TGTGCCAGCAGCCCCGGTTCCCAGGGAGAGACCCAGTACTTC; CDR3: CASSPGSQGETQYF; size: few; V: TRBV7-3; D: -; J: TRBJ2-5
DNA: TGTGCCAGCAGTTACTCGACCAGAGGTGAAGCTTTCTTT; CDR3: CASSYSTRGEAFF; size: -; V: TRBV6-5; D: -; J: TRBJ1-1
DNA: TGTGCCACCGTACATGCTCGCAAGCAGTACTTC; CDR3: CATVHARKQYF; size: once; V: TRBV6-5; D: -; J: TRBJ2-7
DNA: TGTGCCAGCAGCCAGCTAACAGGGAACACTGAAGCTTTCTTT; CDR3: CASSQLTGNTEAFF; size: -; V: TRBV5-6; D: -; J: TRBJ1-1